A single T cell receptor (beta chain) is shown here with its context. Antigen: not known. This sample is drawn from a study of T cell repertoires in cytomegalovirus infection. Across the study: Recently identified HLA-C-restricted and well-studied HLA-B-restricted CMV epitopes were used. Public TCR beta signatures marked donors with CMV infection and the matching HLA. General study results and limits: Predominance within the ex vivo response was attributable to HLA-C-restricted CMV-specific TCR beta clonotypes. Identification of carriers of CMV plus the relevant HLA was achieved through cumulative public TCR beta family frequency.

A single record per CDR3 protein comes from TCRdb applying MiXCR to the reads. The sample lists about a million distinct CDR3 sequences; 31% were seen once. The material was cultured CD8+ T cells from PBMCs, obtained from culture after CMV antigen stimulation. The TCR was taken from a human donor in good health (CMV status not recorded). Some clones in this sample may be carry-over from other donors' samples.

CDR3 sequence reads: CATSDLTRNEQFF. The CDR3 bases are TGTGCCACCAGTGACCTTACAAGGAATGAGCAGTTCTTC. The chain has TRBV24-1 and TRBJ2-1; D not certain. The CDR3 totals 13 residues. Germline V CDR1 and CDR2: KGHDR, SFDVKD. The ends were cut back, 4 bases at V and 7 bases at J, with 10 bases in the middle.